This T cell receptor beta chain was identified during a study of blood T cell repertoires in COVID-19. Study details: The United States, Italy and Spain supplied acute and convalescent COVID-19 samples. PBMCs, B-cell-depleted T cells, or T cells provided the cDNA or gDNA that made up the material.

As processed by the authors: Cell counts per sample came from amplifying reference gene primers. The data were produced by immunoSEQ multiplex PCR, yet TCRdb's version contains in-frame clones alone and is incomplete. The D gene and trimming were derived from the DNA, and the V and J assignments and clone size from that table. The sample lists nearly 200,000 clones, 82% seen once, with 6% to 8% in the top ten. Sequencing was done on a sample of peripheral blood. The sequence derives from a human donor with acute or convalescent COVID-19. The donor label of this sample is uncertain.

CDR3 residues: CAWSDAYAGNTIYF. CDR3 in DNA: TGTGCCTGGAGTGACGCCTACGCTGGAAACACCATATATTTT. The chain recombines TRBV30 with TRBJ1-3; D is uncertain. The CDR3 spans 14 residues. The V and J ends lost 1 base and 2 bases respectively, with 9 bases between them. The germline gives CDR1 GTSNPN, CDR2 SVGIG (reference sequence).